The 16 T cell receptor beta chains below all came from one sample that was sequenced in a study of Ad26.COV2.S vaccination and SARS-CoV-2 variants (dated by TCRdb to the early 2020s). Libraries were made using the immunoSEQ multiplex PCR assay. Sourced from immuneACCESS, this table was stored by TCRdb with only in-frame sequences that have V and J called. A share of the clones is absent; for the studies checked, an unresolved V gene accounts for under half, and the remainder has no known explanation. The sample table contains just under 250,000 clones; only one count was recorded for around 87% of them. Of the sample, 9.5% to 12% falls within the top ten clones. According to the study, the label for this sample's treatment or condition signals: approximately 18 received Ad26.COV2.S at low or high dose, single or two shots; about 5 received placebo; per-sample allocation not given. For vaccine and placebo recipients, repertoires were sequenced using samples collected on day 63 after the first injection.

The material sequenced was peripheral blood, taken in a trial of Ad26.COV2.S vaccine versus placebo. The receptors originated from a person aged 18-65 years who received the Ad26.COV2.S COVID-19 vaccine or a placebo.

J is TRBJ1-1 and V is TRBV7-8; D not resolved. The length of the CDR3 is 14 residues. The V end lost 3 bases, the J end lost 2 bases, and 10 bases lay between the germline ends. Germline assignment: CDR1 SGHVS and CDR2 FQNEAQ. The CDR3 bases are TGTGCCAGCAGCTTGGGGTCCCATAACACTGAAGCTTTCTTT. Amino acid sequence: CASSLGSHNTEAFF.

This chain connects TRBV5-4 to TRBJ2-1, with 10 bases aligning to TRBD2. The CDR3 loop spans 17 amino acids. Germline assignment: CDR1 SGHNT and CDR2 YYREEE (reference sequence). J lost 8 bases, V lost 0 bases, and 11 bases had no gene match. The CDR3: CASSLAPSGSGFDEQFF. For the CDR3, the DNA is TGTGCCAGCAGCTTGGCTCCTAGCGGGAGTGGGTTTGATGAGCAGTTCTTC.

In DNA, the CDR3 is TGTGCCAGCAGTTTGGGGGGTGGGCGCGCCTATAATTCACCCCTCCACTTT. Its protein product is CASSLGGGRAYNSPLHF. This chain connects TRBV28 to TRBJ1-6; perhaps TRBD1 as D (5 bases). The V end lost 3 bases, the J end lost 2 bases, and 14 bases lay between the germline ends. This CDR3 has 17 amino acids. Germline V gene data show CDR1 as MDHEN and CDR2 as SYDVKM.

The rearrangement uses TRBV9 and TRBJ2-7; 12 bases line up with TRBD1. This CDR3 contains 15 residues. Germline V gene data show CDR1 as SGDLS and CDR2 as YYNGEE. V shed 3 bases and J 4 bases; nucleotides not matched to a gene: 5. The CDR3: CASSEGTGGPYEQYF. Here the CDR3 DNA reads TGTGCCAGCAGCGAGGGGACAGGGGGCCCTTACGAGCAGTACTTC.

This chain links TRBV10-2 with TRBJ2-7; 10 nucleotides agree with TRBD2. V lost 3 bases and J lost 3; bases outside the gene matches: 5. CDR1 is WSHSY, CDR2 SAAADI, per germline. The CDR3 totals 15 residues. DNA for the CDR3: TGCGCCAGCAGTGACTCGGGACTAGCGAGCTACGAGCAGTACTTC. Its translation is CASSDSGLASYEQYF.

There are a few counts of this clone. This chain links TRBV7-9 with TRBJ2-7; D remains ambiguous. This CDR3 is 14 amino acids long. Between the trimmed V and J ends, which lost 5 bases and 2 bases, there was a span of 13 bases. CDR1 and CDR2 from the germline V gene are SEHNR and FQNEAQ (reference sequence). The CDR3 sequence: CASSPEASAYEQYF. The CDR3 DNA sequence: TGTGCCAGCAGCCCCGAAGCCAGTGCCTACGAGCAGTACTTC. The whole variable domain, remainder taken from reference TRBV7-9 and TRBJ2-7, is DTGVSQNPRHKITKRGQNVTFRCDPISEHNRLYWYRQTLGQGPEFLTYFQNEAQLEKSRLLSDRFSAERPKGSFSTLEIQRTEQGDSAMYLCASSPEASAYEQYFGPGTRLTVT.

J is TRBJ1-5 and V is TRBV5-8; D is undetermined. Trimming took off 3 bases at V and 2 bases at J, with 3 bases between the two ends. The CDR3 contains 12 residues. Germline V gives CDR1 SGHTS, CDR2 YDEGEE. This CDR3 reads CASSYGNQPQHF. The DNA of the CDR3 is TGTGCCAGCAGCTACGGCAATCAGCCCCAGCATTTT.

This CDR3 is CASSLGGRAYQSSYEQYF. The CDR3 DNA reads TGTGCCAGCAGTTTAGGGGGAAGAGCGTACCAATCCTCCTACGAGCAGTACTTC. This chain joins TRBV27 and TRBJ2-7; D may match TRBD1 or TRBD2 (5 bases each). Per germline, CDR1 MNHEY and CDR2 SMNVEV (reference sequence). The V end was cut by 2 bases, the J end by 0 bases, with 20 bases between. There are 18 residues in the CDR3.

The chain recombines TRBV28 with TRBJ2-1; 8 nucleotides agree with TRBD2. The CDR3 length is 14 residues. Trimming removed 6 bases from V and 9 bases from J; junction bases left unmatched: 10. Germline CDR1 and CDR2: MDHEN and SYDVKM. CDR3 coding DNA: TGTGCCAGCAGCTCCTCCGGGGGGGTTAGTGAGCAGTTCTTC. It is translated as CASSSSGGVSEQFF.

The chain carries TRBV7-8 and TRBJ2-5, with TRBD1 identical over 11 bases. Per germline, CDR1 SGHVS and CDR2 FQNEAQ. The CDR3 is 16 amino acids. The J segment lost 2 bases and the V segment lost 6 bases, leaving 8 bases of the junction unmatched. The CDR3: CASRSRTGGPQETQYF. The CDR3 DNA is TGTGCCAGCAGATCGCGGACAGGGGGCCCTCAAGAGACCCAGTACTTC.

The chain combines TRBV5-1 with TRBJ2-2; unclear D gene. In germline, CDR1 is SGHRS, CDR2 YFSETQ. V lost 8 bases and J lost 0, with 14 bases in between. The CDR3 totals 15 residues. The CDR3 reads CASYSRAANTGELFF. The CDR3 nucleotides are TGCGCCAGTTACAGTAGGGCAGCGAACACCGGGGAGCTGTTTTTT.

The genes are TRBV5-4 and TRBJ2-3; TRBD1 might be the D (5 bases). The germline V gene has CDR1 SGHNT and CDR2 YYREEE (reference sequence). The CDR3 sequence is 15 residues long. V was trimmed by 3 bases and J by 3 bases, leaving 14 bases between them. The CDR3 loop is CASSSVGVFTDTQYF. In nucleotides, the CDR3 is TGTGCCAGCAGCTCCGTAGGGGTTTTTACAGATACGCAGTATTTT.

The V gene is TRBV28, the J gene TRBJ2-7; 9 bases fit TRBD1. The V gene end was trimmed by 4 bases and the J gene end by 3 bases; junction bases not matched to a gene: 7. Looked up from germline, CDR1 is MDHEN and CDR2 is SYDVKM. The CDR3 contains 15 residues. DNA of the CDR3: TGTGCCAGCAGTTCCCCGACAGGGGGAGTCTACGAGCAGTACTTC. It specifies CASSSPTGGVYEQYF.

This sequence joins TRBV11-3 and TRBJ2-2; no definite D call. This CDR3 contains 12 residues. The V and J ends lost 5 bases and 3 bases respectively, with 4 bases between them. CDR1 is SGHNT, CDR2 YENEEA, per germline. This CDR3 is CASSPDTGELFF. CDR3 nucleotide sequence: TGTGCCAGCAGCCCAGACACCGGGGAGCTGTTTTTT.

The rearrangement uses TRBV7-6 and TRBJ2-5; the D gene is possibly TRBD2 (6 bases). CDR1 and CDR2 (germline): SGHVS, FNYEAQ. V gave up 5 bases and J gave up 2 bases, with 9 bases separating them. The CDR3 consists of 13 residues. This CDR3 is CASSLGTQETQYF. CDR3 DNA sequence: TGTGCCAGCAGCCTTGGGACTCAAGAGACCCAGTACTTC.

V and J are TRBV4-1 and TRBJ2-7; possible D gene TRBD2, 5 bases. V lost 4 bases and J lost 2, with 12 bases in between. This CDR3 region has 14 residues. Per the germline V gene, CDR1 is MGHRA and CDR2 is YSYEKL. CDR3 sequence: CASSLDSQTYEQYF. The CDR3 nucleotides are TGCGCCAGCAGCCTGGACTCCCAGACCTACGAGCAGTACTTC.